The clone carrying this T cell receptor beta chain was recorded a few times. CDR1 and CDR2 from the germline V gene are SGHRS and YFSETQ. The CDR3 runs to 17 residues. V was trimmed by 0 bases and J by 8 bases, leaving 23 bases between them. These data are taken from a study of identical twins' blood T cells. Study information: About 12 libraries, six alpha and six beta, gave approximately 50 million reads.

Per the original data handling: Per-library CDR3 reads ranged roughly 2 to 3.6 million; clonotypes, ~85,000 to ~500,000. TCRdb processed the 5' RACE reads anew with MiXCR; each CDR3 protein has one entry. Here the V and J calls rest on TCRdb's processing, not on the authors' analysis. The repertoire has 350,000 to 450,000 distinct CDR3 sequences, approximately 30% of them found once; the top ten carry roughly 5.5%. The clonotype originates from a woman aged 18 to 55 in good health. V gene TRBV5-1 combines with J gene TRBJ1-2; no reliable D call. The sample comprised PBMCs. The CDR3 region has the DNA TGCGCCAGCAGCTTGGCCGTGCAGTCTGTGACTGTACACGGCTACACCTTC. Protein product: CASSLAVQSVTVHGYTF.